This T cell receptor (beta chain) was sequenced during a study of T-cell memory formation after mild COVID-19. At the level of the study: Largely donor-specific sequence clusters came from a couple of donors. Regarding the study as a whole: CD4/CD8 balance characterized clones contracting day 15 to 85, and CD4+ skew characterized later expanders. In pre-infection memory, a portion of responding clones appeared, which suggested that cross-reactive memory joined.

About this clonotype: Its specificity is not known.

This CDR3 region has 15 residues. The germline CDR1 and CDR2 sequences are MNHEY and SVGAGI. V trimming: 6 bases; J trimming: 1 base; junction bases outside the gene matches: 9. TCR alpha and TCR beta cDNA libraries carrying sample barcodes and UMIs were produced by 5'RACE using constant-segment primers. In TCRdb, the 5' RACE reads were re-called with MiXCR into one record per CDR3 protein. The sample has 300,000 to 350,000 distinct CDR3 sequences, 15% to 20% seen once. The sequenced sample was PBMCs or a T cell subset sorted from them (not recorded which). The V and J genes are TRBV6-5 and TRBJ2-7; 7 bases align to TRBD1. The TCR sequence derives from a man between 18 and 35 years old who had mild COVID-19 (a few samples of this study predate the infection). Cell type and time point are not known. This CDR3 reads CASRRQGRWSYEQYF. CDR3 bases: TGTGCCAGCAGAAGACAGGGTCGCTGGTCCTACGAGCAGTACTTC.